This TCR beta chain was observed in a study of blood T cell repertoires in COVID-19. At the level of the study: Specimens from acute and convalescent COVID-19 originated in the United States, Italy and Spain.

The repertoire was sequenced with immunoSEQ multiplex PCR; TCRdb's copy has only in-frame clones and lacks some. The sample lists about 200,000 clones; about 83% were seen once. Which cohort a participant joined came from the clinical history participants gave. Sequenced sample: PBMCs or T cells enriched from blood (not recorded which). The sequence came from a man between 35 and 55 years old with acute COVID-19.

Here the CDR3 reads CASSPPRWPYEQYF. DNA of the CDR3: TGTGCCAGCAGCCCCCCCCGCTGGCCCTACGAGCAGTACTTC. V usage is TRBV7-8 and J usage is TRBJ2-7; D remains ambiguous. V was shortened by 5 bases and J by 2 bases, with 13 bases between the two germline ends. This CDR3 is 14 amino acids long. Germline CDR1 is SGHVS and CDR2 is FQNEAQ. Filled out from reference TRBV7-8 and TRBJ2-7, the complete variable domain reads GAGVSQSPRYKVAKRGQDVALRCDPISGHVSLFWYQQALGQGPEFLTYFQNEAQLDKSGLPSDRFFAERPEGSVSTLKIQRTQQEDSAVYLCASSPPRWPYEQYFGPGTRLTVT.